The 27 T cell receptor beta chains listed next were all sequenced from one sample in a study of blood T cell repertoires in COVID-19. Clones were sequenced by immunoSEQ multiplex PCR, and TCRdb holds only the in-frame ones, with some missing. The sample includes about 70,000 clones, roughly 80% seen only once; the top ten take about 20%. Sequences were obtained from peripheral blood. The receptors shown here come from a man between 65 and 80 years old who had recovered from COVID-19.

This chain links TRBV5-1 with TRBJ2-3; D perhaps matches TRBD1 (5 bases). The CDR3 contains 12 residues. V was shortened by 0 bases and J by 8 bases, with 7 bases between the two germline ends. Germline CDR1 and CDR2: SGHRS and YFSETQ. Written as DNA, the CDR3 is TGCGCCAGCAGCTTGGAACAGGTTACGCAGTATTTT. Protein: CASSLEQVTQYF.

V usage is TRBV5-1 and J usage is TRBJ1-4, with TRBD1 identical over 10 bases. CDR1 and CDR2 (germline): SGHRS, YFSETQ. This CDR3 spans 15 amino acids. J lost 5 bases, V lost 4 bases, and 5 bases had no gene match. CDR3: CASSRGQGVNEKLFF. The DNA of the CDR3 is TGCGCCAGCAGCCGAGGACAGGGGGTGAATGAAAAACTGTTTTTT.

The chain has TRBV5-6 and TRBJ1-2, with TRBD1 matching over 12 bases. V trimming: 4 bases; J trimming: 8 bases; junction bases outside the gene matches: 6. Germline V gene data show CDR1 as SGHDT and CDR2 as YYEEEE. This CDR3 is built from 14 residues. The CDR3 nucleotides are TGTGCCAGCAGCAGGGGACAGGGGGCGAGGGGCTACACCTTC. Translating it yields CASSRGQGARGYTF. Together with reference TRBV5-6 and TRBJ1-2, the CDR3 gives the full variable domain: DAGVTQSPTHLIKTRGQQVTLRCSPKSGHDTVSWYQQALGQGPQFIFQYYEEEERQRGNFPDRFSGHQFPNYSSELNVNALLLGDSALYLCASSRGQGARGYTFGSGTRLTVV.

The chain carries TRBV2 and TRBJ2-1; 12 bases line up with TRBD2. This CDR3 is built from 17 residues. Germline V gives CDR1 SNHLY, CDR2 FYNNEI. V gave up 7 bases and J gave up 0 bases; unmatched junction bases: 7. This CDR3 is CASTQRTSGNSYNEQFF. The DNA of the CDR3 is TGTGCCAGCACCCAACGGACTAGCGGGAACTCCTACAATGAGCAGTTCTTC.

The V gene is TRBV6-6, the J gene TRBJ1-1; TRBD1 agrees at 7 bases. Germline CDR1 reads MNHNY; CDR2 reads SVGAGI (reference sequence). CDR3 length: 14 residues. Unmatched junction bases numbered 6, after V lost 5 bases and J lost 3 bases. CDR3 loop: CASSITGDDTEAFF. In nucleotides, the CDR3 is TGTGCCAGCAGTATAACAGGGGATGACACTGAAGCTTTCTTT.

The V and J genes are TRBV28 and TRBJ2-7, with a tentative D call TRBD1 (6 bases). Trimming shortened V by 7 bases and J by 2 bases, and 12 bases separated the two germline ends. The CDR3 is 13 amino acids. Per germline, CDR1 MDHEN and CDR2 SYDVKM. The CDR3 coding sequence is TGTGCCAGCACACGGACAGTTCCCTACGAGCAGTACTTC. It is translated as CASTRTVPYEQYF.

The genes are TRBV7-2 and TRBJ2-7; 7 bases are a match to TRBD2. The germline CDR1 and CDR2 sequences are SGHTA and FQGNSA. There are 14 residues in the CDR3. V was pared by 1 base and J by 2 bases, with 2 bases of the junction left unmatched. CDR3 nucleotides: TGTGCCAGCAGCTTAGAACGGGGGGCCTACGAGCAGTACTTC. Protein: CASSLERGAYEQYF.

The J gene is TRBJ1-5, the V gene TRBV28; the D is unclear. CDR1 and CDR2 (germline): MDHEN, SYDVKM. Trimming took off 5 bases at V and 5 bases at J, with 10 bases between the two ends. There are 13 residues in the CDR3. The CDR3 spells CASSAWADQPQHF. The CDR3 coding sequence is TGTGCCAGCAGTGCTTGGGCTGATCAGCCCCAGCATTTT.

The chain combines TRBV7-9 with TRBJ1-1, with D uncertain. Per the germline V gene, CDR1 is SEHNR and CDR2 is FQNEAQ (reference sequence). This CDR3 contains 13 residues. V lost 4 bases to trimming and J lost 6 bases, with 12 bases between them. In DNA, the CDR3 is TGTGCCAGCAGCTCCCAGGCGGGTGCTGAAGCTTTCTTT. Translation gives CASSSQAGAEAFF.

V and J are TRBV7-2 and TRBJ2-7; D uncertain. V was clipped by 3 bases and J by 1 base, with 7 bases between them. The V gene's germline CDR1 is SGHTA and CDR2 FQGNSA. This CDR3 spans 13 amino acids. This chain's CDR3 is CASSFYGSYEQYF. The CDR3 DNA sequence: TGTGCCAGCAGCTTCTACGGTTCCTACGAGCAGTACTTC.

The chain combines TRBV6-2 or TRBV6-3 with TRBJ2-2; D is ambiguous. Germline V lookup: CDR1 MNHEY, CDR2 SVGEGT. Deletions cut 4 bases from V and 4 bases from J, with 7 bases between. This CDR3 has 13 amino acids. CDR3 protein: CASSSQTTGELFF. Here the CDR3 DNA reads TGTGCCAGCAGTTCACAGACCACCGGGGAGCTGTTTTTT.

Here the CDR3 DNA reads TGTGCCAGCAGACCGACAGGAAGGGACACAGATACGCAGTATTTT. Residues: CASRPTGRDTDTQYF. The chain joins TRBV9 to TRBJ2-3; D is possibly TRBD1 (6 bases). The germline gives CDR1 SGDLS, CDR2 YYNGEE. V gave up 5 bases and J gave up 2 bases, with 15 bases separating them. The length of the CDR3 is 15 residues.

This clone was detected once. The chain links TRBV19 to TRBJ1-1; D is ambiguous. CDR1 LNHDA and CDR2 SQIVND come from the germline V gene (reference sequence). The CDR3 is 14 amino acids. Between the trimmed V and J ends, which lost 3 bases and 4 bases, there was a span of 12 bases. The CDR3 sequence is CASSMRSFTTEAFF. The CDR3 DNA follows: TGTGCCAGTAGTATGCGTAGCTTTACCACTGAAGCTTTCTTT.

The J gene is TRBJ2-3, the V gene TRBV5-1; the match to TRBD2 covers 12 bases. The V gene end was trimmed by 4 bases and the J gene end by 4 bases; junction bases not matched to a gene: 7. The CDR3 sequence is 16 residues long. Looked up from germline, CDR1 is SGHRS and CDR2 is YFSETQ. The CDR3 spells CASSKLAGGVADTQYF. The CDR3 nucleotides are TGCGCCAGCAGCAAACTAGCGGGGGGAGTAGCAGATACGCAGTATTTT.

J is TRBJ2-5 and V is TRBV6-2 or TRBV6-3, with TRBD2 matching over 10 bases. Per germline, CDR1 MNHEY and CDR2 SVGEGT. J lost 5 bases, V lost 3 bases, and 6 bases had no gene match. CDR3 length equals 15 residues. CDR3 nucleotides: TGTGCCAGCAGTTATTGGCTAGCGGGGGACGAGACCCAGTACTTC. Translated: CASSYWLAGDETQYF.

The gene calls are TRBV6-1 and TRBJ2-7, with 9 nucleotides matching TRBD1. CDR1 is MNHNS, CDR2 SASEGT, per germline. The CDR3 loop spans 15 amino acids. Unmatched junction bases numbered 4, after V lost 2 bases and J lost 2 bases. This CDR3 is CASSESGTGTYEQYF. For the CDR3, the DNA is TGTGCCAGCAGTGAATCCGGGACAGGGACCTACGAGCAGTACTTC.

This clone showed up just a few times. The V gene is TRBV27, the J gene TRBJ2-7, with TRBD1 matching over 8 bases. The CDR3 runs to 14 residues. Germline trimming cut 6 bases from V and 2 bases from J; bases unmatched to any gene: 6. Looked up from germline, CDR1 is MNHEY and CDR2 is SMNVEV (reference sequence). Here the CDR3 DNA reads TGTGCCAGCAGGGGACAGGCAGTAACCTACGAGCAGTACTTC. This codes for CASRGQAVTYEQYF.

The chain uses TRBV7-9 and TRBJ2-2; 12 nucleotides line up with TRBD2. The junction had 3 bases not matched to a gene; V was cut back by 5 bases and J by 2 bases. The CDR3 contains 16 residues. Germline V gene sequence: CDR1 SEHNR, CDR2 FQNEAQ (reference sequence). In nucleotides, the CDR3 is TGTGCCAGCAGCCTAGGACTAGCGGGAAACACCGGGGAGCTGTTTTTT. This gives the protein CASSLGLAGNTGELFF.

This rearrangement joins TRBV7-2 to TRBJ2-2, with D perhaps matching TRBD2 (5 bases). V was shortened by 0 bases and J by 7 bases, with 9 bases between the two germline ends. Germline CDR1 reads SGHTA; CDR2 reads FQGNSA. The CDR3 runs to 14 residues. CDR3 bases: TGTGCCAGCAGCTTAGCGTTAGGGAGCGGGGAGCTGTTTTTT. This codes for CASSLALGSGELFF. Complete variable domain (other parts from reference TRBV7-2 and TRBJ2-2): GAGVSQSPSNKVTEKGKDVELRCDPISGHTALYWYRQSLGQGLEFLIYFQGNSAPDKSGLPSDRFSAERTGGSVSTLTIQRTQQEDSAVYLCASSLALGSGELFFGEGSRLTVL.

V gene TRBV5-1 combines with J gene TRBJ1-1, with TRBD1 as a possible D gene (5 bases). Germline CDR1 is SGHRS and CDR2 is YFSETQ. The CDR3 contains 14 residues. V was trimmed by 5 bases and J by 1 base, leaving 12 bases between them. The DNA for the CDR3 is TGCGCCAGCAGTTTACATACAGGGAACACTGAAGCTTTCTTT. This sequence encodes CASSLHTGNTEAFF.

The DNA of the CDR3 is TGTGCCAGTAGTCTCCGAGGGACGGGAGGATCTGGAAACACCATATATTTT. This gives the protein CASSLRGTGGSGNTIYF. The V call is TRBV19, the J call TRBJ1-3, with D possibly TRBD1 on 5 matching bases. Germline loops: CDR1 LNHDA, CDR2 SQIVND (reference sequence). The CDR3 has 17 residues. Trimming took 5 bases from V and 1 from J, leaving 18 bases between them.

V is TRBV28 and J is TRBJ2-7; the match to TRBD2 covers 7 bases. V shed 5 bases and J 0 bases; nucleotides not matched to a gene: 22. The germline V gene encodes CDR1 MDHEN and CDR2 SYDVKM. The CDR3 runs to 20 residues. Here the CDR3 DNA reads TGTGCCAGCAGTCAAACTGGGTGGTGGGAGGGGAGAACTAGCTCCTACGAGCAGTACTTC. Protein product: CASSQTGWWEGRTSSYEQYF.

This clone occurred a few times. The chain recombines TRBV3-1 (or the pseudogene TRBV3-2) with TRBJ1-6; D gene uncertain. Germline V gene sequence: CDR1 LGHDT, CDR2 YNNKEL (reference sequence). The length of the CDR3 is 13 residues. V gave up 7 bases and J gave up 4 bases, with 8 bases separating them. This CDR3 reads CASNTGYNSPLHF. CDR3 DNA: TGTGCCAGCAACACGGGATATAATTCACCCCTCCACTTT.

The CDR3 spells CASSQSGRAPYNEQFF. In DNA form, the CDR3 reads TGTGCCAGCAGCCAAAGCGGGAGGGCCCCCTACAATGAGCAGTTCTTC. The chain couples TRBV7-7 to TRBJ2-1, with 10 bases aligning to TRBD2. CDR1 is SSHAT, CDR2 FNYEAQ, per germline (reference sequence). The CDR3 sequence is 16 residues long. The V segment lost 5 bases and the J segment 2 bases; nucleotides outside the gene matches: 6.

The chain combines TRBV28 with TRBJ2-6; 7 bases match TRBD1. Losses at the gene ends were 4 bases for V and 0 bases for J; bases not matched to a gene: 9. Germline CDR1 is MDHEN and CDR2 is SYDVKM. The CDR3 totals 18 residues. CDR3 loop: CASSSPGQINSGANVLTF. The CDR3, as DNA: TGTGCCAGCAGTTCCCCGGGACAGATAAACTCTGGGGCCAACGTCCTGACTTTC.

The chain carries TRBV7-2 and TRBJ2-1, with 10 bases aligning to TRBD2. Looked up from germline, CDR1 is SGHTA and CDR2 is FQGNSA. After removal of 4 bases from V and 6 bases from J, the junction contained 6 bases not matched to a gene. The CDR3 loop spans 15 amino acids. CDR3 nucleotides: TGTGCCAGCAGCTCTCCCGGGACTAGCGTCAATGAGCAGTTCTTC. Protein product: CASSSPGTSVNEQFF.

The rearrangement uses TRBV27 and TRBJ2-7; 8 bases align to TRBD1. Germline CDR1 reads MNHEY; CDR2 reads SMNVEV (reference sequence). The CDR3 sequence is 17 residues long. J gave up 3 bases and V 1 base, and 11 bases lay outside the gene matches. In nucleotides, the CDR3 is TGTGCCAGCAGTTTATATGGGAGACAGGGGCCCCGCTACGAGCAGTACTTC. Protein: CASSLYGRQGPRYEQYF.